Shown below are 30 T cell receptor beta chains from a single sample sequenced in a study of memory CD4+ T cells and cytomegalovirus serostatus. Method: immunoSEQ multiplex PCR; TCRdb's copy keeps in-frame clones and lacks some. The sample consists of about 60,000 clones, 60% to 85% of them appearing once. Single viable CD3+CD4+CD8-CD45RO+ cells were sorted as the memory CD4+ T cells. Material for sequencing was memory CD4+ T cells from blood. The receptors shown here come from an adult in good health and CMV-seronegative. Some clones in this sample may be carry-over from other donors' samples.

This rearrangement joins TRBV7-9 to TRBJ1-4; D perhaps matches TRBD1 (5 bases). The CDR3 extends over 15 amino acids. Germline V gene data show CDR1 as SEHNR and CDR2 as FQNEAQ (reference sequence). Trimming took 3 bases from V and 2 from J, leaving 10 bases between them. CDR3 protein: CASSFGDWTNEKLFF. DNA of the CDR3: TGTGCCAGCAGCTTCGGGGACTGGACTAATGAAAAACTGTTTTTT.

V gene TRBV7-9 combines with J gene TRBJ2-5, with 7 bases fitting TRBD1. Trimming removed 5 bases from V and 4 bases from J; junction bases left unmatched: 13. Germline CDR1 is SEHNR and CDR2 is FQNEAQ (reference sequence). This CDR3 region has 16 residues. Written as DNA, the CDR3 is TGTGCCAGCAGCCATCATCGACAGGGAAGGGGAGAGACCCAGTACTTC. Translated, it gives CASSHHRQGRGETQYF.

CDR3 sequence reads: CASRAGPYNEQFF. In DNA, the CDR3 is TGTGCCAGCCGAGCGGGGCCCTACAATGAGCAGTTCTTC. The chain joins TRBV6-4 to TRBJ2-1; 7 bases match TRBD2. The CDR3 is 13 residues long. Germline-derived CDR1 and CDR2 are MRHNA and SNTAGT. After removal of 8 bases from V and 2 bases from J, the junction contained 3 bases not matched to a gene.

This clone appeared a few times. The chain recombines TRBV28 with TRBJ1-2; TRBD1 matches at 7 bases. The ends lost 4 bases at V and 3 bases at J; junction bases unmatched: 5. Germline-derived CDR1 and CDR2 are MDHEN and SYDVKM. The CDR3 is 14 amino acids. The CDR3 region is CASSWGQRHYGYTF. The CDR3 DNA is TGTGCCAGCAGTTGGGGACAGCGTCACTATGGCTACACCTTC.

CDR3 protein: CAWTGQANQPQHF. The CDR3 DNA is TGTGCCTGGACCGGACAAGCGAATCAGCCCCAGCATTTT. The V call is TRBV30, the J call TRBJ1-5; a possible D gene is TRBD1 (5 bases). Germline assignment: CDR1 GTSNPN and CDR2 SVGIG (reference sequence). This CDR3 has 13 amino acids. V was trimmed by 4 bases and J by 4 bases, leaving 11 bases between them.

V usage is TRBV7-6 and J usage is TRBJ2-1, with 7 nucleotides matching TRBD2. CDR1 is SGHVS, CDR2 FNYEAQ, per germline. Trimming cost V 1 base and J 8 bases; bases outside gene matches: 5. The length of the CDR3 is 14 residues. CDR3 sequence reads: CASSLVETSYEQFF. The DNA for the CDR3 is TGTGCCAGCAGCTTAGTAGAGACTAGCTATGAGCAGTTCTTC.

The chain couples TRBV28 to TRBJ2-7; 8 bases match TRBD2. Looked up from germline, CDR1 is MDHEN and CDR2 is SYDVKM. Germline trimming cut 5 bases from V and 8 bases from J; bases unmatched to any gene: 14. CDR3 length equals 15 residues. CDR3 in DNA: TGTGCCAGCAGTCCCAGGGGAGCGGGAGAGATGAAGCAGTACTTC. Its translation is CASSPRGAGEMKQYF.

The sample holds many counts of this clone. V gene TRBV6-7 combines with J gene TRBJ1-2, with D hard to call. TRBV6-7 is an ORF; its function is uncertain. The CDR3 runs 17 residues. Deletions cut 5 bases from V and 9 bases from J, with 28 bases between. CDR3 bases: TGTGCCAGCAGTGACGGGCCCCTTTCAACGGGTATATTTTGCTACACCTTC. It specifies CASSDGPLSTGIFCYTF.

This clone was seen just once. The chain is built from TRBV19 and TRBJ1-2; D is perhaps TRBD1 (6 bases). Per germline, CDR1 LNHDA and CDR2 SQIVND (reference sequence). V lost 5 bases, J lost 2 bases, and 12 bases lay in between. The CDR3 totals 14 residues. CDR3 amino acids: CASSEQGYNYGYTF. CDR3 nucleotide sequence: TGTGCCAGTAGTGAGCAGGGGTACAACTATGGCTACACCTTC. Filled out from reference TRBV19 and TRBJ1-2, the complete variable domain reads DGGITQSPKYLFRKEGQNVTLSCEQNLNHDAMYWYRQDPGQGLRLIYYSQIVNDFQKGDIAEGYSVSREKKESFPLTVTSAQKNPTAFYLCASSEQGYNYGYTFGSGTRLTVV.

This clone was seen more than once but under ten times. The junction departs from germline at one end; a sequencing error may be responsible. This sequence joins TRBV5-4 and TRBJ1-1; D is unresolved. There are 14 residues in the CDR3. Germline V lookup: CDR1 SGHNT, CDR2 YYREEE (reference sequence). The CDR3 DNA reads TGTGCCGGCAGCTTGGAAGGGCTTAACACTGAAGCTTTCTTT. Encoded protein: CAGSLEGLNTEAFF.

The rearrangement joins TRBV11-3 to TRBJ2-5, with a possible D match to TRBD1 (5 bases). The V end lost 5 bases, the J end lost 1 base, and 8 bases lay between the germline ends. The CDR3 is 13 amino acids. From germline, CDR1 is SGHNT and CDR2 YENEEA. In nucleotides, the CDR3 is TGTGCCAGCAGCCCAGGGTCCCAAGAGACCCAGTACTTC. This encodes CASSPGSQETQYF.

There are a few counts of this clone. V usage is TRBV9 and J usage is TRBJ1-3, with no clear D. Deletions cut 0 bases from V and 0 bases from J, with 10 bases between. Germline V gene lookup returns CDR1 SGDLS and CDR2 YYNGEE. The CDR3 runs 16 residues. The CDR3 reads CASSVDLRDSGNTIYF. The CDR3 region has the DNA TGTGCCAGCAGCGTAGACCTCCGAGACTCTGGAAACACCATATATTTT.

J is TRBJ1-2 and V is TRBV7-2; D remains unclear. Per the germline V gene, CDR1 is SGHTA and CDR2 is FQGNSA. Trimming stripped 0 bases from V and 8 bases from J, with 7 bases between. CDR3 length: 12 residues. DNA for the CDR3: TGTGCCAGCAGCTTAGCGGTGGAGGGCTACACCTTC. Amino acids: CASSLAVEGYTF.

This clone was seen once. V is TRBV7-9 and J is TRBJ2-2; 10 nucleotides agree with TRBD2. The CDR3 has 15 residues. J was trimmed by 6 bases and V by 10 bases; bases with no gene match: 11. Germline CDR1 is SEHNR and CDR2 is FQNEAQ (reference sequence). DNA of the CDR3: TGTGCCACCCAGGGACTAGCGATCTATCCCGGGGAGCTGTTTTTT. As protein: CATQGLAIYPGELFF.

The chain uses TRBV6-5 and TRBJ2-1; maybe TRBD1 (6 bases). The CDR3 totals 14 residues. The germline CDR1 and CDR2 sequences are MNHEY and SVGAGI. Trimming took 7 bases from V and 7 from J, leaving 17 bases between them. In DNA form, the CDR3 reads TGTGCCAGCACCCGACAGGTCACCTCTAATGAGCAGTTCTTC. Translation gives CASTRQVTSNEQFF.

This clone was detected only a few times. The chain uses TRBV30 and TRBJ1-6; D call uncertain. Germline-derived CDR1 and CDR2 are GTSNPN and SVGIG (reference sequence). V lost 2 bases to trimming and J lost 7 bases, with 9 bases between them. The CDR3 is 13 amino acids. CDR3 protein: CAWSSLRNSPLHF. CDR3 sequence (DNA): TGTGCCTGGAGTTCCCTCAGAAATTCACCCCTCCACTTT.

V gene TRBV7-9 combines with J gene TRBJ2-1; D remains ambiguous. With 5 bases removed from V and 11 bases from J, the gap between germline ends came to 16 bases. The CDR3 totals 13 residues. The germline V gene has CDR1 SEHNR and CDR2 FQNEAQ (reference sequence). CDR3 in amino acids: CASSPPVVVQQFF. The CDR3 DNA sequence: TGTGCCAGCAGCCCCCCTGTTGTGGTTCAGCAGTTCTTC. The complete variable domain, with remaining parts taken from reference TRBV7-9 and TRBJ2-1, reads DTGVSQNPRHKITKRGQNVTFRCDPISEHNRLYWYRQTLGQGPEFLTYFQNEAQLEKSRLLSDRFSAERPKGSFSTLEIQRTEQGDSAMYLCASSPPVVVQQFFGPGTRLTVL.

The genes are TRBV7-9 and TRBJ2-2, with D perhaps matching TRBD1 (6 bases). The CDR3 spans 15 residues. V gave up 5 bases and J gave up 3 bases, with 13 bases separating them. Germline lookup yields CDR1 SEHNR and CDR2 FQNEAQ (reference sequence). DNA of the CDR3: TGTGCCAGCAGCCCAAATGAGGGGGACACCGGGGAGCTGTTTTTT. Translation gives CASSPNEGDTGELFF. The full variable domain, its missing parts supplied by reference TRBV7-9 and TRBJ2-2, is DTGVSQNPRHKITKRGQNVTFRCDPISEHNRLYWYRQTLGQGPEFLTYFQNEAQLEKSRLLSDRFSAERPKGSFSTLEIQRTEQGDSAMYLCASSPNEGDTGELFFGEGSRLTVL.

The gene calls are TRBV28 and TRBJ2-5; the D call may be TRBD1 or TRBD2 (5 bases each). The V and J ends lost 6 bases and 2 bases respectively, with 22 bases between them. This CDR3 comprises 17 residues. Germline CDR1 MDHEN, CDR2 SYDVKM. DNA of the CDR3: TGTGCCAGCAGCCTACCCCCGAGCACGGGGCTTCAAGAGACCCAGTACTTC. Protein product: CASSLPPSTGLQETQYF.

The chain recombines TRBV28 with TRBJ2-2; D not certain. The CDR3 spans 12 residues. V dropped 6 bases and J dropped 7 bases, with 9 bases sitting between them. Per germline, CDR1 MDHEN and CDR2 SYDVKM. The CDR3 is CASSRLVGELFF. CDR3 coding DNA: TGTGCCAGCAGCCGACTCGTCGGGGAGCTGTTTTTT.

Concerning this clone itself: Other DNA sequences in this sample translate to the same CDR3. The CDR3 nucleotides are TGTGCCAGCTCACCAGGGCACCAAGAGACCCAGTACTTC. The encoded protein is CASSPGHQETQYF. This sequence joins TRBV18 and TRBJ2-5; D is uncertain. CDR3 length: 13 amino acids. Germline loops: CDR1 KGHSH, CDR2 LQKENI. The V gene lost 2 bases and the J gene lost 0 bases, with 4 bases spanning the gap.

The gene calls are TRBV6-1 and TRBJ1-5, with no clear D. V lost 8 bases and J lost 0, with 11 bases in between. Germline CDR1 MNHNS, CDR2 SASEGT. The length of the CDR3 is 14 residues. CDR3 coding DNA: TGTGCCAGCGAGAGGGCAGCTAGCAATCAGCCCCAGCATTTT. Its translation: CASERAASNQPQHF.

Here the CDR3 reads CASSHNRGLWTGELFF. DNA of the CDR3: TGTGCCAGCAGCCACAACAGGGGGCTGTGGACCGGGGAGCTGTTTTTT. The chain links TRBV7-8 to TRBJ2-2, with 9 bases lining up with TRBD1. Germline V CDR1 and CDR2: SGHVS, FQNEAQ. Losses at the gene ends were 5 bases for V and 5 bases for J; bases not matched to a gene: 9. This CDR3 region has 16 residues.

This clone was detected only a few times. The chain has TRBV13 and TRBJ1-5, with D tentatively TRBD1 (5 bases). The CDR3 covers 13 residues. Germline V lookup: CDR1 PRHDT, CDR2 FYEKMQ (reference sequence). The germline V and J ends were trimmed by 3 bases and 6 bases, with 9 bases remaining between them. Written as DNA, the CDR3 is TGTGCCAGCAGCTTCGAGGGGTTTCAGCCCCAGCATTTT. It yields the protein CASSFEGFQPQHF.

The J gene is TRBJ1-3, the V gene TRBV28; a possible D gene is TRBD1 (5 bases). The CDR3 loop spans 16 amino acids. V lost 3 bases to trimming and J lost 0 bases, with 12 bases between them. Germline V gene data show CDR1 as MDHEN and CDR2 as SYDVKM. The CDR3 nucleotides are TGTGCCAGCAGTTTCGCGGGGGGTATCTCTGGAAACACCATATATTTT. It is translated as CASSFAGGISGNTIYF. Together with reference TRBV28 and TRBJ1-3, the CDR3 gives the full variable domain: DVKVTQSSRYLVKRTGEKVFLECVQDMDHENMFWYRQDPGLGLRLIYFSYDVKMKEKGDIPEGYSVSREKKERFSLILESASTNQTSMYLCASSFAGGISGNTIYFGEGSWLTVV.

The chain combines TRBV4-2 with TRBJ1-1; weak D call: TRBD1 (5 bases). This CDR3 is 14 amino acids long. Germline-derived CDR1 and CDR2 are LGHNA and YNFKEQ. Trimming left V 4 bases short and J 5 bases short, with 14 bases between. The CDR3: CASSPREGRTEAFF. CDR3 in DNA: TGTGCCAGCAGCCCCAGAGAGGGGAGGACTGAAGCTTTCTTT.

CDR3 nucleotides: TGCGCCAGCAGCGTAGCTAGCGGGGGGTCAGATACGCAGTATTTT. Protein sequence: CASSVASGGSDTQYF. The rearrangement links TRBV10-2 to TRBJ2-3; 11 bases are shared with TRBD2. CDR1 WSHSY and CDR2 SAAADI come from the germline V gene. Trimming at V came to 6 bases and at J to 4 bases, leaving 6 bases not matched to a gene. The CDR3 totals 15 residues.

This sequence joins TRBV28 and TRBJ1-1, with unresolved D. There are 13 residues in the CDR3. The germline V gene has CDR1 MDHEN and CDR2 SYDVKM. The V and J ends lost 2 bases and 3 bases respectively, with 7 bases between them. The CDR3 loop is CASSLDGYTEAFF. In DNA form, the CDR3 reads TGTGCCAGCAGTTTAGACGGATACACTGAAGCTTTCTTT.

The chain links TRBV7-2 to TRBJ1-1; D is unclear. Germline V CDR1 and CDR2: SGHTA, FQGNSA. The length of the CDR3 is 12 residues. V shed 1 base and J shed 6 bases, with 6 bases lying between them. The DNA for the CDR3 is TGTGCCAGCAGCTTAGTCGGGCCTGAAGCTTTCTTT. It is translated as CASSLVGPEAFF.

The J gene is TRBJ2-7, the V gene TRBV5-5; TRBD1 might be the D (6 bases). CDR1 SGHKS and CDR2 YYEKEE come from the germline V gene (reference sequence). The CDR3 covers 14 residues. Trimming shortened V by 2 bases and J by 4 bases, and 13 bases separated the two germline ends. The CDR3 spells CASSFDTGYYEQYF. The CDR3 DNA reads TGTGCCAGCAGCTTTGACACAGGGTATTACGAGCAGTACTTC. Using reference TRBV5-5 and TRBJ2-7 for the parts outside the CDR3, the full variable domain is DAGVTQSPTHLIKTRGQQVTLRCSPISGHKSVSWYQQVLGQGPQFIFQYYEKEERGRGNFPDRFSARQFPNYSSELNVNALLLGDSALYLCASSFDTGYYEQYFGPGTRLTVT.